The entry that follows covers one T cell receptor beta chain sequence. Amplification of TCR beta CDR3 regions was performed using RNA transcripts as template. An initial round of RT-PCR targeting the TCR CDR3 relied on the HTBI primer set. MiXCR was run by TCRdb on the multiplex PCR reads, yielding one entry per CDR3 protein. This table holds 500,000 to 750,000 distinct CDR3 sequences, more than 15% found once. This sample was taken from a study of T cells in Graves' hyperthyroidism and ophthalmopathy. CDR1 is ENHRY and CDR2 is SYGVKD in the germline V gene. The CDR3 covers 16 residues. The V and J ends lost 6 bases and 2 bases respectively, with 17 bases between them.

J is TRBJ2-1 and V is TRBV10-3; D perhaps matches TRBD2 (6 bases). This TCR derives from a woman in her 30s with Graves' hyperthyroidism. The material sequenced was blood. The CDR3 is CAIRTIAAGPYNEQFF. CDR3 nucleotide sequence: TGTGCCATCAGGACGATCGCAGCGGGTCCCTACAATGAGCAGTTCTTC.